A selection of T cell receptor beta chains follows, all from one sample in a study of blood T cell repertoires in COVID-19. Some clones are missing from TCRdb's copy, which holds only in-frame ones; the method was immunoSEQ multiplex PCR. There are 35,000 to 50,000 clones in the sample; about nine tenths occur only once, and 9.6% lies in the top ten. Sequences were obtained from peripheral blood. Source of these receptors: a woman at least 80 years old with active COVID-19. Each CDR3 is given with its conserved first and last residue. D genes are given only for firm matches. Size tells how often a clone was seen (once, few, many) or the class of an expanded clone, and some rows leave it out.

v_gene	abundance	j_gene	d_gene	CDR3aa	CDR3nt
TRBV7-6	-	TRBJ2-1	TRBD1	CASSLAGGVSYNEQFF	TGTGCCAGCAGCTTAGCAGGGGGCGTAAGCTACAATGAGCAGTTCTTC
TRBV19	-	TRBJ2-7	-	CASSIESQGPRVEQYF	TGTGCCAGTAGTATAGAGTCCCAGGGGCCTCGGGTTGAGCAGTACTTC
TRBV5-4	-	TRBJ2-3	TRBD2	CASSLPGTRNTDTQYF	TGTGCCAGCAGCCTTCCCGGGACTAGAAACACAGATACGCAGTATTTT
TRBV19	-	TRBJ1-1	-	CASSLGVNTEAFF	TGTGCCAGTAGCCTAGGGGTGAACACTGAAGCTTTCTTT
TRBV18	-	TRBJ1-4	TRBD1	CASSSGTGFEKLFF	TGTGCCAGCTCATCCGGGACAGGGTTTGAAAAACTGTTTTTT
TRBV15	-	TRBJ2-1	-	CATSTRDGFGYEQFF	TGTGCCACCAGCACGCGGGACGGATTCGGGTATGAGCAGTTCTTC
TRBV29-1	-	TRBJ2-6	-	CSVGRVLSSGANVLTF	TGCAGCGTTGGGAGGGTTCTGAGCTCTGGGGCCAACGTCCTGACTTTC
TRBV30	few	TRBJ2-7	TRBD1	CAWSTGTGVYEQYF	TGTGCCTGGAGCACCGGGACAGGGGTGTACGAGCAGTACTTC
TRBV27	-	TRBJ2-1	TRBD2	CASTLAGLYNEQFF	TGTGCCAGCACTCTAGCGGGCCTCTACAATGAGCAGTTCTTC
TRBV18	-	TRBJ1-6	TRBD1	CASSPTTGQINSPLHF	TGTGCCAGCTCACCGACGACGGGACAGATAAATTCACCCCTCCACTTT
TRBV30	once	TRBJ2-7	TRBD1	CAWSVRQGSYEQYF	TGTGCCTGGAGTGTCCGACAGGGGTCCTACGAGCAGTACTTC
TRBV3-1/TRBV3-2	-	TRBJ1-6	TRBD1	CASSHREGAGSPLHF	TGTGCCAGCAGCCACCGAGAGGGGGCGGGTTCACCCCTCCACTTT
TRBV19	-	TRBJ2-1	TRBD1	CATGTGYNEQFF	TGTGCCACTGGGACAGGGTACAATGAGCAGTTCTTC
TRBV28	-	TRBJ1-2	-	CASSLNRYYGYTF	TGTGCCAGCAGTTTAAACAGGTACTATGGCTACACCTTC
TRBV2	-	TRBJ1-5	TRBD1	CASSVDRGHQPQHF	TGTGCCAGCAGTGTGGACAGGGGCCATCAGCCCCAGCATTTT
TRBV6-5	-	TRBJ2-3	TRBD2	CASRGLAGARDTQYF	TGTGCCAGCAGGGGACTAGCGGGGGCCAGGGATACGCAGTATTTT
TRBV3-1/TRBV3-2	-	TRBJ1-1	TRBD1	CASSLGTGGRTEAFF	TGTGCCAGCAGCCTCGGGACAGGGGGTCGCACTGAAGCTTTCTTT
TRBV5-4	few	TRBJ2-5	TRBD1	CASSGAETGWTQYF	TGTGCCAGCAGCGGGGCGGAGACAGGGTGGACCCAGTACTTC
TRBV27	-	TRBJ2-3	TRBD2	CASTRFPAGASTDTQYF	TGTGCCAGCACCCGTTTCCCAGCGGGGGCTAGCACAGATACGCAGTATTTT
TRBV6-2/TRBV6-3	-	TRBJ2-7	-	CASSYSEAVTYEQYF	TGTGCCAGCAGTTACTCGGAGGCCGTCACCTACGAGCAGTACTTC
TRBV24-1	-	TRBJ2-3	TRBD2	CATSGAGGGTDTQYF	TGTGCCACCAGTGGAGCGGGGGGAGGAACAGATACGCAGTATTTT
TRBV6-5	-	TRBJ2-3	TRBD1	CASRSGQTTDTQYF	TGTGCCAGCAGGTCGGGACAGACCACAGATACGCAGTATTTT
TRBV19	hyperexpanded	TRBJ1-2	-	CASSPKDRWDYGYTF	TGTGCCAGTAGTCCCAAGGACAGATGGGACTATGGCTACACCTTC
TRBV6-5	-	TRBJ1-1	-	CASSSALQGTEAFF	TGTGCCAGCAGTTCGGCCCTCCAGGGGACTGAAGCTTTCTTT
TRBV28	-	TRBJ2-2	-	CASIWGRLVGELFF	TGTGCCAGCATCTGGGGGCGCCTCGTCGGGGAGCTGTTTTTT
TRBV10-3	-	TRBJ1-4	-	CAISVTQGEKLFF	TGTGCCATCAGTGTAACGCAGGGGGAAAAACTGTTTTTT
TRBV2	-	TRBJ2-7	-	CASNQAYEQYF	TGTGCCAGCAACCAGGCCTACGAGCAGTACTTC
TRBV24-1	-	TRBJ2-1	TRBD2	CATSDPVVQRGFNEQFF	TGTGCCACCAGTGACCCTGTGGTCCAGCGGGGGTTTAATGAGCAGTTCTTC
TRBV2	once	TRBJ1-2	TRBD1	CASSDKQGALSGYTF	TGTGCCAGCAGTGACAAACAGGGGGCCCTTAGCGGCTACACCTTC
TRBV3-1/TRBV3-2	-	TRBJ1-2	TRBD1	CASSQILTGGDYGYTF	TGTGCCAGCAGCCAGATCCTGACAGGGGGCGATTATGGCTACACCTTC
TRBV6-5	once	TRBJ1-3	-	CASSYSPREAGNTIYF	TGTGCCAGCAGTTACTCGCCCAGGGAGGCTGGAAACACCATATATTTT
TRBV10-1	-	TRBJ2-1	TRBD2	CASSVASGGGNEQFF	TGCGCCAGCAGTGTGGCTAGCGGGGGGGGTAATGAGCAGTTCTTC
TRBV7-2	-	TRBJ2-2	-	CASSNRDKNTGELFF	TGTGCCAGCAGCAACCGGGACAAGAACACCGGGGAGCTGTTTTTT
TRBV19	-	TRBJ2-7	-	CASSISSGSSGEQYF	TGTGCCAGTAGTATCTCGTCAGGCTCCTCGGGGGAGCAGTACTTC
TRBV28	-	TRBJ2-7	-	CASSSSRGVGEQYF	TGTGCCAGCAGCTCCTCGCGCGGGGTAGGAGAGCAGTACTTC
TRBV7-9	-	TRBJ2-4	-	CASSLARLGNIQYF	TGTGCCAGCAGCTTAGCGCGGCTAGGAAACATTCAGTACTTC
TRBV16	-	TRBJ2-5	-	CASSRTTRGRFRETQYF	TGTGCCAGCAGCCGGACGACCAGGGGACGATTCAGGGAGACCCAGTACTTC
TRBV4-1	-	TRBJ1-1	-	CASSQLGWNTEAFF	TGCGCCAGCAGCCAACTAGGATGGAACACTGAAGCTTTCTTT
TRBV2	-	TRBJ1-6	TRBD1	CASRDRTGNNSPLHF	TGTGCCAGCAGGGACCGGACAGGGAATAATTCACCCCTCCACTTT
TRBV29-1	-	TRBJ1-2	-	CSVVQGGNYGYTF	TGCAGCGTTGTTCAGGGAGGGAACTATGGCTACACCTTC
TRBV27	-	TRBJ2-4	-	CASSLGPLSKNIQYF	TGTGCCAGCAGTTTAGGGCCCCTATCTAAAAACATTCAGTACTTC
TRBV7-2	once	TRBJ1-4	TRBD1	CASSFDRGRWEKLFF	TGTGCCAGCAGCTTTGACAGGGGGCGCTGGGAAAAACTGTTTTTT
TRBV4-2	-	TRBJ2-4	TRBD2	CASSLSRGGENIQYF	TGTGCCAGCAGCCTGTCGCGGGGGGGCGAAAACATTCAGTACTTC
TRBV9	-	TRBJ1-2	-	CASSVDSANGYTF	TGTGCCAGCAGCGTAGATTCTGCGAATGGCTACACCTTC
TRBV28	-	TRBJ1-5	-	CASSPGGVSRNQPQHF	TGTGCCAGCAGCCCCGGGGGGGTCTCGCGCAATCAGCCCCAGCATTTT
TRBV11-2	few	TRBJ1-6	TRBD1	CASSSRTGFNSPLHF	TGTGCCAGCAGCTCTCGGACAGGGTTCAATTCACCCCTCCACTTT
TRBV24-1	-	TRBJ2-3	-	CATSDGRTLSDTQYF	TGTGCCACCAGTGATGGCCGCACCTTGTCAGATACGCAGTATTTT
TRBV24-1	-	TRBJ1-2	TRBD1	CATSDSGQGDGYTF	TGTGCCACCAGTGACTCGGGACAGGGTGATGGCTACACCTTC
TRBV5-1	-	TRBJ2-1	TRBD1	CASSAGQGAFNEQFF	TGCGCCAGCAGCGCTGGCCAGGGGGCTTTTAATGAGCAGTTCTTC
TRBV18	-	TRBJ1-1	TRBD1	CASSPVGGEDTEAFF	TGTGCCAGCTCACCAGTAGGGGGCGAAGACACTGAAGCTTTCTTT
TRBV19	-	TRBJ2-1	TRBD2	CASSDGTTYNEQFF	TGTGCCAGTAGTGACGGGACTACCTACAATGAGCAGTTCTTC
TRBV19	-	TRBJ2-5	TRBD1	CASSPSRTGSNLGETQYF	TGTGCCAGTAGTCCCTCAAGGACAGGGTCGAACCTCGGGGAGACCCAGTACTTC